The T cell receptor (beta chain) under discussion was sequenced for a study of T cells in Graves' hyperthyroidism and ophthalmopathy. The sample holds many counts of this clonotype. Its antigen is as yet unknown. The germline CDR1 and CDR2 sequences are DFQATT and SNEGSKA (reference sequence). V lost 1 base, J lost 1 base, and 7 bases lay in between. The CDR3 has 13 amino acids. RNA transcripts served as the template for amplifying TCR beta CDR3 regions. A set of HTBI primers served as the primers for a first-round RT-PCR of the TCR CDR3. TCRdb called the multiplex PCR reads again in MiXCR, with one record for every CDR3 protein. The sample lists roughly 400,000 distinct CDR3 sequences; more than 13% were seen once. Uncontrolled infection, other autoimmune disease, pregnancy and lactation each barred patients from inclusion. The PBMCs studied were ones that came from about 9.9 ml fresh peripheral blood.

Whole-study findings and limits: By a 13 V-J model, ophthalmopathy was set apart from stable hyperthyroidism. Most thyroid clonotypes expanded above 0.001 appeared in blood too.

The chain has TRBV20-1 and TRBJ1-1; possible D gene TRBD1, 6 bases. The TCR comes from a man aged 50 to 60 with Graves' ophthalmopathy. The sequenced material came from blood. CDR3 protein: CSARGTANTEAFF. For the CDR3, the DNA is TGCAGTGCTAGAGGGACAGCGAACACTGAAGCTTTCTTT.